This TCR beta chain was recovered during a study of T cell clonotyping in hematopoietic cell transplantation. Study-level information: Pretransplant recipient samples were taken after cytoreduction. Study-wide results and caveats: Recipient TCR diversity dropped after transplant; expanded clonotypes rose from day 30 to 180. Without cell sorting, CD4 versus CD8 contributions remain unresolved.

CDR3 length: 13 amino acids. Trimming removed 2 bases at V and 7 bases at J, with 9 bases between. Per germline, CDR1 PRHDT and CDR2 FYEKMQ (reference sequence). The time point here: recipient sample about 28 days before transplant, after cytoreduction. Blood collection times were about day -28 and days 30, 100, 180 posttransplant. About this clone itself: The target antigen is unknown.

Profiling relied on immunoSEQ multiplex PCR, and the TCRdb table lists in-frame clones only, not all of them. The profile shows approximately 44,000 clones, roughly four fifths of them singletons. This sequence joins TRBV13 and TRBJ1-5, with D perhaps TRBD1 (5 bases). The specimen was peripheral blood mononuclear cells, collected before stem cell transplant. This TCR was sampled from a man in his sixties with myelodysplastic syndrome. Some clones in this sample may be carry-over from other donors' samples. CDR3 protein: CASSLRPGQPQHF. CDR3 in DNA: TGTGCCAGCAGCTTAAGGCCAGGGCAGCCCCAGCATTTT.